The clone carrying this TCR beta chain is a singleton in its sample. What it binds is not known. This sample is part of a study of CD8+ T cells in alopecia areata. Broader study findings: Higher clonality was seen in lesional scalp than in normal scalp, especially in alopecia totalis/universalis.

This CDR3 is built from 15 residues. The V and J ends lost 3 bases and 1 base respectively, with 9 bases between them. Germline V CDR1 and CDR2: SGHAT, FQNNGV. cDNA reverse transcribed from extracted RNA served as the sequencing template. The assay was immunoSEQ multiplex PCR, and TCRdb's table has in-frame clones only and misses some. This table has 150,000 or so clones, around 47% appearing once. The source of this sequence is a human donor with alopecia areata. V usage is TRBV11-2 and J usage is TRBJ2-2, with a weak D call TRBD1 (5 bases). Sequencing input: CD4+ T cells sorted from blood. CDR3 nucleotides: TGTGCCAGCAGCTTGCAGGGCGTGAACACCGGGGAGCTGTTTTTT. Its translation: CASSLQGVNTGELFF.